This T cell receptor (beta chain) appears in the sequencing data of a study of T cell responses to AZD1222 COVID-19 vaccine. The CDR3 sequence is 14 residues long. Germline loops: CDR1 GTSNPN, CDR2 SVGIG (reference sequence). The V and J ends lost 5 bases and 5 bases, in that order; junction bases with no gene match: 5. Produced via immunoSEQ multiplex PCR; TCRdb's table is partial and in-frame only. The sample holds approximately 210,000 clones, approximately 91% seen once. The receptor was isolated from an adult who received the AZD1222 COVID-19 vaccine. The rearrangement uses TRBV30 and TRBJ2-1; TRBD2 matches at 11 bases. Source: peripheral blood, taken 28 days after the second AZD1222 dose. The CDR3: CAWSRLAGHNEQFF. The CDR3 nucleotides are TGTGCCTGGTCCCGACTAGCGGGGCACAATGAGCAGTTCTTC.